Below, one T cell receptor beta chain is given with its context. Its specificity is unknown. Different DNA sequences within this sample yield the same CDR3. Trimming shortened V by 4 bases and J by 1 base, and 10 bases separated the two germline ends. The germline CDR1 and CDR2 sequences are SQVTM and ANQGSEA. The CDR3 consists of 13 residues. Investigators reverse transcribed all isolated RNA, so they sequenced expressed TCRB transcripts. Profiled with immunoSEQ multiplex PCR; TCRdb holds only in-frame clones, not every one. The table has about 450,000 clones, about 10% seen once. The source of the sample is a study of beta chain features in type 1 diabetes. Study-wide results and caveats: Sampled from patients, naive, central memory and Treg TCRB repertoires appeared more similar than those sampled from healthy donors. Because the template was cDNA, high-expressing cells might be over-represented.

This sequence joins TRBV29-1 and TRBJ1-1, with no clear D. The material sequenced was naive CD4+ T cells from blood. This TCR came from a woman aged 18-29 years in good health. CDR3 in amino acids: CSVGGRRNTEAFF. In nucleotides, the CDR3 is TGCAGCGTTGGGGGAAGGAGGAACACTGAAGCTTTCTTT.